These T cell receptor beta chains were read from a single sample in a study of post-analysis software for immune sequencing data. TCRdb redid the calling of the PCR reads with MiXCR, one entry per CDR3 protein. The sample includes fewer than 850,000 distinct CDR3 sequences, 25% to 30% of them seen just once. Material: blood. These receptors came from a girl under 18 with multiple sclerosis. The CDR3 runs from the conserved cysteine through the conserved F or W. The D gene is left open where the match is weak. The listing skips clone size in some rows; elsewhere it reads once, few, many or a size class.

d_gene,v_gene,j_gene,abundance,CDR3aa,CDR3nt
TRBD2,TRBV6-5,TRBJ2-3,NA,CASSYSASGYFDTQYF,TGTGCCAGCAGTTACTCGGCTAGCGGATATTTTGATACGCAGTATTTT
NA,TRBV25-1,TRBJ1-5,once,CASSPTGIYQPQHF,TGTGCCAGCAGTCCGACAGGTATCTATCAGCCCCAGCATTTT
TRBD2,TRBV20-1,TRBJ2-5,NA,CSAIGGRVWETQYF,TGCAGTGCCATAGGCGGGAGGGTTTGGGAGACCCAGTACTTC
TRBD2,TRBV7-8,TRBJ2-1,once,CANSFRRLAGRGEQFF,TGTGCCAACAGCTTTAGGAGACTAGCGGGAAGGGGTGAGCAGTTCTTC
TRBD2,TRBV4-3,TRBJ2-7,many,CASSQVQSSSGSNPHEQYF,TGCGCCAGCAGCCAAGTCCAAAGTTCTAGCGGGAGTAATCCCCACGAGCAGTACTTC
NA,TRBV2,TRBJ2-5,few,CASSEWKTQYF,TGTGCCAGCAGTGAATGGAAGACCCAGTACTTC
NA,TRBV5-1,TRBJ1-2,once,CASSSGQQGYTF,TGCGCCAGCAGCTCCGGACAACAGGGCTACACCTTC
TRBD2,TRBV7-2,TRBJ2-1,few,CASSLGRAGGVNEQFF,TGTGCCAGCAGCTTAGGAAGAGCGGGAGGGGTCAATGAGCAGTTCTTC
TRBD1,TRBV7-9,TRBJ2-1,NA,CASPGQLNEQFF,TGTGCCAGCCCGGGACAGTTGAATGAGCAGTTCTTC
NA,TRBV5-6,TRBJ2-5,few,CASSLQGPKYF,TGTGCCAGCAGCTTGCAGGGGCCCAAGTACTTC
NA,TRBV7-2,TRBJ1-1,NA,CASSRQAGMNTEAFF,TGTGCCAGCAGCCGGCAGGCGGGGATGAACACTGAAGCTTTCTTT
NA,TRBV7-2,TRBJ1-1,NA,CASSLMAGESHTEAFF,TGTGCCAGCAGCTTAATGGCCGGGGAGTCACACACTGAAGCTTTCTTT
NA,TRBV9,TRBJ2-3,NA,CASSVGRTTDTQYF,TGTGCCAGCAGCGTAGGTAGGACCACAGATACGCAGTATTTT
NA,TRBV4-1,TRBJ2-1,NA,CASSQGGRDPFF,TGCGCCAGCAGCCAGGGAGGCAGGGACCCGTTCTTC
NA,TRBV20-1,TRBJ1-2,few,CSASEKGYGYTF,TGCAGTGCTTCAGAGAAGGGCTATGGCTACACCTTC
NA,TRBV6-2/TRBV6-3,TRBJ1-1,NA,CASRTLLTETEAFF,TGTGCCAGCAGGACCCTACTTACAGAGACTGAAGCTTTCTTT
NA,TRBV12-3/TRBV12-4,TRBJ1-1,once,CASSPQTMGNEAFF,TGTGCCAGCAGTCCACAGACAATGGGCAATGAAGCTTTCTTT
NA,TRBV7-2,TRBJ2-7,NA,CASSRNGLSSYEQYF,TGTGCCAGCAGCAGAAACGGACTGTCTTCCTACGAGCAGTACTTC
NA,TRBV20-1,TRBJ2-4,NA,CSARGRWWAKNIQYF,TGCAGTGCTAGAGGAAGGTGGTGGGCCAAAAACATTCAGTACTTC
NA,TRBV13,TRBJ2-5,NA,CASKGRGSGEETQYF,TGTGCCAGCAAAGGGCGGGGGTCAGGGGAAGAGACCCAGTACTTC
NA,TRBV4-2,TRBJ1-2,few,CASSQETGTHGYTF,TGTGCCAGCAGCCAAGAGACGGGGACCCATGGCTACACCTTC
TRBD1,TRBV14,TRBJ1-6,few,CASSGQGRSPLHF,TGTGCCAGCAGTGGACAGGGACGGTCACCCCTCCACTTT
TRBD1,TRBV6-5,TRBJ2-5,NA,CASSSGGWGEAQYF,TGTGCCAGCAGTTCAGGGGGCTGGGGAGAGGCCCAGTACTTC
NA,TRBV29-1,TRBJ2-7,few,CSVEANPRPQRAHSSSYEQYF,TGCAGCGTTGAAGCCAATCCCCGCCCGCAGAGAGCCCACTCGAGCTCCTACGAGCAGTACTTC
NA,TRBV3-1,TRBJ2-5,few,CASSQGRKGTQYF,TGTGCCAGCAGCCAGGGGAGGAAAGGGACCCAGTACTTC
NA,TRBV5-1,TRBJ1-1,few,CASSQTGQTMNTEAFF,TGCGCCAGCAGCCAAACCGGACAGACTATGAACACTGAAGCTTTCTTT
NA,TRBV29-1,TRBJ1-2,NA,CSVPGGGVNGYTF,TGCAGCGTCCCCGGGGGGGGCGTAAATGGCTACACCTTC
NA,TRBV28,TRBJ1-2,few,CASSPPVIAVYGYTF,TGTGCCAGCAGTCCCCCTGTGATAGCGGTCTATGGCTACACCTTC
TRBD1,TRBV10-3,TRBJ1-1,few,CAISAHLGQGVEAFF,TGTGCCATCAGTGCCCATTTGGGACAGGGGGTAGAAGCTTTCTTT
TRBD2,TRBV7-2,TRBJ2-5,NA,CASSVGLAVQETQYF,TGTGCCAGCAGCGTGGGACTAGCGGTCCAAGAGACCCAGTACTTC
NA,TRBV7-9,TRBJ2-3,NA,CASSPGEDTQYF,TGTGCCAGCAGCCCAGGCGAGGATACGCAGTATTTT
TRBD2,TRBV7-8,TRBJ2-7,few,CASSLSLAGGPYEQYF,TGTGCCAGCAGCTTATCGCTAGCGGGGGGACCCTACGAGCAGTACTTC
NA,TRBV10-2,TRBJ1-1,NA,CASSIKPGGPEAFF,TGCGCCAGCAGTATCAAGCCCGGGGGCCCTGAAGCTTTCTTT